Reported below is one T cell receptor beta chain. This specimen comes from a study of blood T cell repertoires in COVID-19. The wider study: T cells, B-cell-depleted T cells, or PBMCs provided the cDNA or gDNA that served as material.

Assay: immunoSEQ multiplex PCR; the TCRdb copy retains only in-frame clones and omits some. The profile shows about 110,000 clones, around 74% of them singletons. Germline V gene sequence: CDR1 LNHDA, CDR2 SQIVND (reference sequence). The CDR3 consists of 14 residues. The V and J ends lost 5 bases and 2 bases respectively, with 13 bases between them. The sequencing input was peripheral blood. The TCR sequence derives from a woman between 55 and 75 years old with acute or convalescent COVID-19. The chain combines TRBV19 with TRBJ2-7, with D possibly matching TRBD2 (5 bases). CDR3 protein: CASSAGDNPYEQYF. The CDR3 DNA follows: TGTGCCAGTAGTGCCGGGGATAACCCCTACGAGCAGTACTTC.